The clone carrying this TCR beta chain has a handful of counts. Its target is unknown. Isolation yielded PBMCs, at least 7 million per sample, in every case. Total RNA extraction produced at least 5 micrograms (per sample) for the study. This sample stems from a study of blood T cells in healthy people across ages. The study's findings and limits: A strong correlation was seen between TCR beta diversity and naive T cell percentage.

Together with a sample-barcoded 5' primer, a J-beta primer mix was included in a second PCR lasting about 6 to 11 cycles. One entry per CDR3 protein, called by TCRdb with MiXCR from the 5' RACE reads. The sample holds about 680,000 distinct CDR3 sequences, 49% seen once. There are 16 residues in the CDR3. In germline, CDR1 is DFQATT, CDR2 SNEGSKA (reference sequence). The V gene lost 6 bases and the J gene lost 0 bases, with 18 bases spanning the gap. The rearrangement links TRBV20-1 to TRBJ2-4; D perhaps matches TRBD1 (6 bases). This clonotype was sampled from a woman in her sixties in good health. Specimen: blood. The CDR3 region is CSAISYRALAKNIQYF. The CDR3 DNA reads as TGCAGTGCAATCTCTTACAGGGCCCTAGCCAAAAACATTCAGTACTTC.